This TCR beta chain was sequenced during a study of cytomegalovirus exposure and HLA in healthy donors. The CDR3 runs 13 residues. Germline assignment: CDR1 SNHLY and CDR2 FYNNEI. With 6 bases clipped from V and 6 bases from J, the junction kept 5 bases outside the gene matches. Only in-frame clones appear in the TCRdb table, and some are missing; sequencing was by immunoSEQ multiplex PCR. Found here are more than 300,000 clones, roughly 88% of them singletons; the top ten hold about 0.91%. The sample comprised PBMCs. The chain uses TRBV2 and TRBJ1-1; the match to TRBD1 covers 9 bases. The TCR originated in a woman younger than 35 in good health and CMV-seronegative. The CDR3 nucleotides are TGTGCCAGCAGGGGAACAGGGGGCTCTGAAGCTTTCTTT. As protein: CASRGTGGSEAFF.